Sequencing of this TCR beta chain was carried out in a study of patients and donors after allogeneic stem cell transplantation. MiXCR was run by TCRdb on the RT-PCR reads, yielding one entry per CDR3 protein. Of some 880,000 distinct CDR3 sequences listed, about a sixth are singletons. This CDR3 is built from 15 residues. CDR1 and CDR2 from the germline V gene are DFQATT and SNEGSKA (reference sequence). The V end was cut by 3 bases, the J end by 4 bases, with 19 bases between. Sequencing was performed on blood, either unsorted or a sorted T cell fraction (not recorded which). The sequence came from a human donor who was either an allogeneic HSCT recipient or a stem cell or donor lymphocyte infusion donor (not recorded which). It is not recorded whose cells these are; they may come from a transplant donor. V usage is TRBV20-1 and J usage is TRBJ2-7; D might be TRBD2 (5 bases). The CDR3 DNA sequence: TGCAGTGCTAGTCTTTTGAGAATTAGCGCTTACGAGCAGTACTTC. This encodes CSASLLRISAYEQYF.